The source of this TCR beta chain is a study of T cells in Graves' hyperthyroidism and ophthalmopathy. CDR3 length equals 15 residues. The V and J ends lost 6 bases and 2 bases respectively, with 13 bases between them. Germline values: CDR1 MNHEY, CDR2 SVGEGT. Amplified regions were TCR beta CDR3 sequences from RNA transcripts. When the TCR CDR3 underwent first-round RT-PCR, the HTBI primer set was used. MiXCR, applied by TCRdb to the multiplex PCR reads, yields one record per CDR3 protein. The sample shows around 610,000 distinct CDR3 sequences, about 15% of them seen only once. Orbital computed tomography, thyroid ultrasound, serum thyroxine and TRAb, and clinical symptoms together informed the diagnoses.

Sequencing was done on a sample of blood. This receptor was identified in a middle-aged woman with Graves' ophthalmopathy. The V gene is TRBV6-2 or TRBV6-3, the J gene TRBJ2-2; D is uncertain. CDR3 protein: CASRAAVPNTGELFF. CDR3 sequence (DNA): TGTGCCAGCAGGGCCGCCGTGCCTAACACCGGGGAGCTGTTTTTT.